This T cell receptor beta chain was profiled in a study of blood T cell repertoires in COVID-19. In the study overall: Nucleic acid was either cDNA or gDNA, and it came from T cells, B-cell-depleted T cells, or PBMCs.

Cohort 3 recovered donors had two negative PCRs, clearance, or symptom resolution. Profiling relied on immunoSEQ multiplex PCR, and the TCRdb table lists in-frame clones only, not all of them. The sample consists of about 390,000 clones, approximately 87% of them appearing once. The CDR3 runs to 15 residues. V lost 2 bases and J lost 4, with 13 bases in between. CDR1 and CDR2 (germline): SGHDT, YYEEEE. The sequence derives from a woman aged 45-60 years who had recovered from COVID-19. Sequenced material: PBMCs or T cells enriched from blood (not recorded which). The chain couples TRBV5-6 to TRBJ1-5; D gene ambiguous. The CDR3 sequence is CASSLDHTVNQPQHF. DNA for the CDR3: TGTGCCAGCAGCTTAGACCACACAGTAAATCAGCCCCAGCATTTT.